This is a list of T cell receptor beta chains from one sample in a study of blood T cells in healthy people across ages. MiXCR was run by TCRdb on the 5' RACE reads, yielding one entry per CDR3 protein. The data contain around 780,000 distinct CDR3 sequences, around 24% of them singletons. The data were also submitted as part of a second study, on T cells of mothers and their children.

The sequencing input was blood. All receptors derive from a boy under 18 in good health. Each CDR3 is given with its conserved first and last residue. The order of the fields is D gene, CDR3 length, J gene, clone size, V gene, CDR3 protein, CDR3 DNA. A D gene is named only where the DNA matches it firmly. Clone sizes are given selectively: once, few, many, or a class where the clone is expanded.

D gene: TRBD2
CDR3 length: 15
J gene: TRBJ2-1
clone size: .
V gene: TRBV12-3/TRBV12-4
CDR3 protein: CASNLAGSSYNEQFF
CDR3 DNA: TGTGCCAGCAATTTAGCGGGGAGCTCCTACAATGAGCAGTTCTTC

D gene: .
CDR3 length: 14
J gene: TRBJ2-7
clone size: few
V gene: TRBV20-1
CDR3 protein: CSARDSSQVYEQYF
CDR3 DNA: TGCAGTGCTAGAGATTCTAGCCAGGTCTACGAGCAGTACTTC

D gene: TRBD2
CDR3 length: 16
J gene: TRBJ2-5
clone size: .
V gene: TRBV9
CDR3 protein: CASSRRGGGAPETQYF
CDR3 DNA: TGTGCCAGCAGCCGACGGGGCGGGGGGGCCCCAGAGACCCAGTACTTC

D gene: .
CDR3 length: 12
J gene: TRBJ1-5
clone size: few
V gene: TRBV12-3/TRBV12-4
CDR3 protein: CASSPWSQPQHF
CDR3 DNA: TGTGCCAGCAGCCCTTGGTCGCAGCCCCAGCATTTT

D gene: .
CDR3 length: 15
J gene: TRBJ2-2
clone size: .
V gene: TRBV9
CDR3 protein: CASSVGGANTGELFF
CDR3 DNA: TGTGCCAGCAGCGTAGGGGGGGCGAACACCGGGGAGCTGTTTTTT

D gene: .
CDR3 length: 10
J gene: TRBJ2-1
clone size: few
V gene: TRBV29-1
CDR3 protein: CSGEANEQFF
CDR3 DNA: TGCAGCGGCGAGGCCAATGAGCAGTTCTTC

D gene: .
CDR3 length: 15
J gene: TRBJ2-1
clone size: few
V gene: TRBV3-1
CDR3 protein: CASSQAITRYNEQFF
CDR3 DNA: TGTGCCAGCAGCCAAGCGATAACAAGGTACAATGAGCAGTTCTTC

D gene: TRBD2
CDR3 length: 14
J gene: TRBJ2-7
clone size: .
V gene: TRBV27
CDR3 protein: CASSSPFAGDEQYF
CDR3 DNA: TGTGCCAGCAGTTCCCCTTTCGCGGGGGACGAGCAGTACTTC

D gene: TRBD1
CDR3 length: 16
J gene: TRBJ2-1
clone size: .
V gene: TRBV5-5
CDR3 protein: CASSLRQGGYYNEQFF
CDR3 DNA: TGTGCCAGCAGCTTGAGACAGGGGGGATACTACAATGAGCAGTTCTTC

D gene: .
CDR3 length: 12
J gene: TRBJ2-5
clone size: .
V gene: TRBV29-1
CDR3 protein: CSVGNWEETQYF
CDR3 DNA: TGCAGCGTGGGTAATTGGGAAGAGACCCAGTACTTC

D gene: .
CDR3 length: 15
J gene: TRBJ1-5
clone size: .
V gene: TRBV12-3/TRBV12-4
CDR3 protein: CASSLGQSKNQPQHF
CDR3 DNA: TGTGCCAGCAGTTTAGGGCAAAGTAAGAATCAGCCCCAGCATTTT

D gene: TRBD1
CDR3 length: 16
J gene: TRBJ1-5
clone size: .
V gene: TRBV2
CDR3 protein: CASSGTGDYSNQPQHF
CDR3 DNA: TGTGCCAGCAGTGGGACAGGGGATTATAGCAATCAGCCCCAGCATTTT

D gene: TRBD2
CDR3 length: 16
J gene: TRBJ2-3
clone size: .
V gene: TRBV5-1
CDR3 protein: CASSATSGVSTDTQYF
CDR3 DNA: TGCGCCAGCAGCGCGACTAGCGGGGTTAGCACAGATACGCAGTATTTT

D gene: .
CDR3 length: 13
J gene: TRBJ1-1
clone size: few
V gene: TRBV6-1
CDR3 protein: CASNQKGNTEAFF
CDR3 DNA: TGTGCCAGCAACCAAAAAGGGAACACTGAAGCTTTCTTT

D gene: TRBD1
CDR3 length: 12
J gene: TRBJ1-2
clone size: few
V gene: TRBV29-1
CDR3 protein: CSVRNTGVGYTF
CDR3 DNA: TGCAGCGTGAGGAACACAGGGGTTGGCTACACCTTC

D gene: .
CDR3 length: 14
J gene: TRBJ1-6
clone size: .
V gene: TRBV7-6
CDR3 protein: CASSLEGGPSPLHF
CDR3 DNA: TGTGCCAGCAGCTTAGAAGGAGGGCCTTCACCCCTCCACTTT

D gene: TRBD2
CDR3 length: 14
J gene: TRBJ2-7
clone size: many
V gene: TRBV3-1
CDR3 protein: CASSPGGLAYEQYF
CDR3 DNA: TGTGCCAGCAGCCCCGGGGGGTTGGCCTACGAGCAGTACTTC

D gene: .
CDR3 length: 14
J gene: TRBJ2-7
clone size: .
V gene: TRBV18
CDR3 protein: CASSPLRPAYEQYF
CDR3 DNA: TGTGCCAGCTCACCCCTTCGACCAGCCTACGAGCAGTACTTC

D gene: .
CDR3 length: 14
J gene: TRBJ1-2
clone size: few
V gene: TRBV5-1
CDR3 protein: CASSLDGGGYGYTF
CDR3 DNA: TGCGCCAGCAGCTTGGACGGGGGAGGCTATGGCTACACCTTC

D gene: .
CDR3 length: 12
J gene: TRBJ2-6
clone size: many
V gene: TRBV29-1
CDR3 protein: CSVGSGANVLTF
CDR3 DNA: TGCAGCGTTGGGTCTGGGGCCAACGTCCTGACTTTC

D gene: .
CDR3 length: 15
J gene: TRBJ2-1
clone size: .
V gene: TRBV9
CDR3 protein: CASSVALGGYNEQFF
CDR3 DNA: TGTGCCAGCAGCGTAGCTTTAGGGGGGTACAATGAGCAGTTCTTC

D gene: .
CDR3 length: 14
J gene: TRBJ2-5
clone size: few
V gene: TRBV29-1
CDR3 protein: CSVEWGRGEETQYF
CDR3 DNA: TGCAGCGTTGAATGGGGCAGGGGGGAAGAGACCCAGTACTTC

D gene: .
CDR3 length: 13
J gene: TRBJ2-5
clone size: many
V gene: TRBV12-3/TRBV12-4
CDR3 protein: CASSPGERETQYF
CDR3 DNA: TGTGCCAGCAGCCCAGGCGAGAGGGAGACCCAGTACTTC

D gene: TRBD2
CDR3 length: 14
J gene: TRBJ2-7
clone size: .
V gene: TRBV20-1
CDR3 protein: CSAPGLAGIYEQYF
CDR3 DNA: TGCAGTGCCCCGGGACTAGCGGGGATCTACGAGCAGTACTTC

D gene: .
CDR3 length: 16
J gene: TRBJ1-2
clone size: many
V gene: TRBV10-2
CDR3 protein: CASSPSGRNPNYGYTF
CDR3 DNA: TGCGCCAGCAGCCCTTCCGGACGGAATCCTAACTATGGCTACACCTTC

D gene: .
CDR3 length: 11
J gene: TRBJ2-5
clone size: .
V gene: TRBV5-1
CDR3 protein: CTSRFEETQYF
CDR3 DNA: TGCACCAGCAGGTTTGAGGAGACCCAGTACTTC

D gene: .
CDR3 length: 13
J gene: TRBJ2-5
clone size: few
V gene: TRBV7-9
CDR3 protein: CASSYRSRETQYF
CDR3 DNA: TGTGCCAGCAGCTACAGGAGCCGGGAGACCCAGTACTTC

D gene: .
CDR3 length: 15
J gene: TRBJ2-3
clone size: .
V gene: TRBV11-2
CDR3 protein: CASSPWRRSTDTQYF
CDR3 DNA: TGTGCCAGCAGCCCATGGCGCCGAAGCACAGATACGCAGTATTTT